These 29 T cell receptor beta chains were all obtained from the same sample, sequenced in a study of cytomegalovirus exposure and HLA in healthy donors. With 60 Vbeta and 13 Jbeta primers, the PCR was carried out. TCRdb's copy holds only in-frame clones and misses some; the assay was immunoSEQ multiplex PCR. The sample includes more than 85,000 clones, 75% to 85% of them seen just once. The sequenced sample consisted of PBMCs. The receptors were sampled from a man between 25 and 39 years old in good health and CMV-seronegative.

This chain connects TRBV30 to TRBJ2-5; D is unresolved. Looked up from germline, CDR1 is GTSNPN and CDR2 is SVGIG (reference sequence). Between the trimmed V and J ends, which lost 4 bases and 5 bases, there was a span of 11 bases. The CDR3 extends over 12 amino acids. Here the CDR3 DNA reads TGTGCCTGGACCCTACCCGGGGAGACCCAGTACTTC. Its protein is CAWTLPGETQYF.

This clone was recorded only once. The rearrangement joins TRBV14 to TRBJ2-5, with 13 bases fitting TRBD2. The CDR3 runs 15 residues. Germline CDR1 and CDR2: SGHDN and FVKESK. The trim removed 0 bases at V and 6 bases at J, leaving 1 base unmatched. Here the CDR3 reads CASSQELAGGKTQYF. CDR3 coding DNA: TGTGCCAGCAGCCAAGAACTAGCGGGAGGGAAGACCCAGTACTTC.

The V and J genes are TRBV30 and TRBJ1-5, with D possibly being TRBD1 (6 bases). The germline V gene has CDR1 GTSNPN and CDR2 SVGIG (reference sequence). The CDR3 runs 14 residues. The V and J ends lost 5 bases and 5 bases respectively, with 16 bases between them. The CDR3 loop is CAWDSGGAYQPQHF. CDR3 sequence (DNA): TGTGCCTGGGATTCTGGGGGGGCCTATCAGCCCCAGCATTTT.

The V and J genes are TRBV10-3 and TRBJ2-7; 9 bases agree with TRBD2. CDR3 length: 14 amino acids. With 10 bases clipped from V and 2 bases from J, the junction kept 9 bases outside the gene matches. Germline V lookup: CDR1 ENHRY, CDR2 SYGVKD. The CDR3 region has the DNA TGTGCCAGTTCTTGGACTAGCGAAACCTACGAGCAGTACTTC. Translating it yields CASSWTSETYEQYF.

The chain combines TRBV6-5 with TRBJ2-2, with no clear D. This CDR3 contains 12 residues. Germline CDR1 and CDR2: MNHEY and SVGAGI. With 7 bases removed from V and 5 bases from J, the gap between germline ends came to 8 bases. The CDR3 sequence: CASIAGTGELFF. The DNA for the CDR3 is TGTGCCAGCATAGCTGGGACCGGGGAGCTGTTTTTT.

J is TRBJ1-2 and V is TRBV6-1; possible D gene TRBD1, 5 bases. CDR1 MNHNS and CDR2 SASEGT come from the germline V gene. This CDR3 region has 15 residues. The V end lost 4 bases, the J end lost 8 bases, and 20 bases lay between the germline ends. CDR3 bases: TGTGCCAGCAGTGCCCGCCCAGGGCAGGGAAGGGGCTACACCTTC. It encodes CASSARPGQGRGYTF.

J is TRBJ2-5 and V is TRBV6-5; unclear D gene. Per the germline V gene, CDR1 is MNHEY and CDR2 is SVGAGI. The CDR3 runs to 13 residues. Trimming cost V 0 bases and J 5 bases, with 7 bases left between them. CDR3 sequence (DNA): TGTGCCAGCAGTTACTCGGGCCGGGAGACCCAGTACTTC. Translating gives CASSYSGRETQYF.

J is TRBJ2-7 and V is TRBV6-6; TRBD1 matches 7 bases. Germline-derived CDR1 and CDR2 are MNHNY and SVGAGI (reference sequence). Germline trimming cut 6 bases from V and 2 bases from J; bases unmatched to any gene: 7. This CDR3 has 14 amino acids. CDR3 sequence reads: CASRMRQGPYEQYF. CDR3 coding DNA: TGTGCCAGCAGAATGCGACAGGGCCCCTACGAGCAGTACTTC.

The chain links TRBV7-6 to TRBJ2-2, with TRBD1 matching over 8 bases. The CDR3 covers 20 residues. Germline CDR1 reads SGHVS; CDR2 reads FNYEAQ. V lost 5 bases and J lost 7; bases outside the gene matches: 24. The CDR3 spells CASSPSPIDPGGPFGGELFF. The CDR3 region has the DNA TGTGCCAGCAGCCCATCACCGATTGATCCAGGGGGCCCTTTCGGCGGGGAGCTGTTTTTT.

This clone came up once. DNA for the CDR3: TGTGCCAGCAGCCCACCGGGACAGGGGAACACCGGGGAGCTGTTTTTT. Protein product: CASSPPGQGNTGELFF. This rearrangement joins TRBV7-9 to TRBJ2-2, with 9 nucleotides matching TRBD1. The CDR3 runs to 16 residues. The V gene end was trimmed by 5 bases and the J gene end by 1 base; junction bases not matched to a gene: 5. CDR1 and CDR2 (germline): SEHNR, FQNEAQ (reference sequence).

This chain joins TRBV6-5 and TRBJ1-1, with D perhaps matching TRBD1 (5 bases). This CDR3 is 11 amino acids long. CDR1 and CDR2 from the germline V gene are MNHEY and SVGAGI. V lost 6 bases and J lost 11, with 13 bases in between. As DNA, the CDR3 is TGTGCCAGCAGCCAAGACAGTGGGGCTTTCTTT. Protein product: CASSQDSGAFF.

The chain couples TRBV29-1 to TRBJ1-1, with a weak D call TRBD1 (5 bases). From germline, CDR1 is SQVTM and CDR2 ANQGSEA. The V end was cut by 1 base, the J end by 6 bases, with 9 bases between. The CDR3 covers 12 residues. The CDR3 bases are TGCAGCGTTGAAGCACAGGTTCCTGAAGCTTTCTTT. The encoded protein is CSVEAQVPEAFF.

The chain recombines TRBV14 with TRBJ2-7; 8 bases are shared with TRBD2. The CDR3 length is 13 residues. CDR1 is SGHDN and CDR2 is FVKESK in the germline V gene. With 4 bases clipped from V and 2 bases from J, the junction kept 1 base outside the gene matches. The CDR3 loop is CASSPGGAYEQYF. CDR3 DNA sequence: TGTGCCAGCAGCCCCGGGGGGGCCTACGAGCAGTACTTC.

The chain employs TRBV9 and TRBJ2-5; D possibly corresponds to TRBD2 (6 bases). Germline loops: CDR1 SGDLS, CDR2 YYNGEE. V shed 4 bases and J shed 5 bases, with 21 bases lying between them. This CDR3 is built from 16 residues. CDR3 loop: CASSFLPGTPGETQYF. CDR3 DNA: TGTGCCAGCAGCTTTTTACCAGGGACTCCCGGGGAGACCCAGTACTTC.

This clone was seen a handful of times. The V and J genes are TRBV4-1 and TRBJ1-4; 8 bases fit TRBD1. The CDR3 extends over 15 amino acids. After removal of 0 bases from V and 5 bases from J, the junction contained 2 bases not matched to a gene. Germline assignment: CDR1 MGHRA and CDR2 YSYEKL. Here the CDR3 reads CASSQDGTGNEKLFF. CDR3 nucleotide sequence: TGCGCCAGCAGCCAAGACGGGACAGGAAATGAAAAACTGTTTTTT.

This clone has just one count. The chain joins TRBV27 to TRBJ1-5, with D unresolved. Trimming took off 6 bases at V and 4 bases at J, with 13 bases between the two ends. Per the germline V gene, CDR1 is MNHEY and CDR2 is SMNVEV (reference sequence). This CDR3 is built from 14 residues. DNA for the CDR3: TGTGCCAGCAGCGGTGTACAGAGTAATCAGCCCCAGCATTTT. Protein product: CASSGVQSNQPQHF.

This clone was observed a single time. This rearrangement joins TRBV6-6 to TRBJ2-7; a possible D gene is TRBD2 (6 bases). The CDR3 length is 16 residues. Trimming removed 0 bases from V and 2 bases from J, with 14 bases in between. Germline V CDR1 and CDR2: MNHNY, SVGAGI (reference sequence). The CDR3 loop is CASSYSTSGLPYEQYF. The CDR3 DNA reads TGTGCCAGCAGTTACTCTACCAGCGGGCTCCCCTACGAGCAGTACTTC.

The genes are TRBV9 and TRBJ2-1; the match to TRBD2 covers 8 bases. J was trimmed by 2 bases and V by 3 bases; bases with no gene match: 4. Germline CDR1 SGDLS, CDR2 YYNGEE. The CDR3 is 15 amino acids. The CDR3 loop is CASSDLGGAYNEQFF. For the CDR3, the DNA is TGTGCCAGCAGCGATCTCGGGGGGGCCTACAATGAGCAGTTCTTC.

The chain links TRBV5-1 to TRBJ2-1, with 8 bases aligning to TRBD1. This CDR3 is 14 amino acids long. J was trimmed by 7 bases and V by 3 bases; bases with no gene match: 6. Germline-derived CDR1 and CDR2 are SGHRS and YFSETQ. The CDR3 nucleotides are TGCGCCAGCAGCTCCGGGACAGGAGATAATGAGCAGTTCTTC. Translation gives CASSSGTGDNEQFF. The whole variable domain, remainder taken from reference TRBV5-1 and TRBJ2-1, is KAGVTQTPRYLIKTRGQQVTLSCSPISGHRSVSWYQQTPGQGLQFLFEYFSETQRNKGNFPGRFSGRQFSNSRSEMNVSTLELGDSALYLCASSSGTGDNEQFFGPGTRLTVL.

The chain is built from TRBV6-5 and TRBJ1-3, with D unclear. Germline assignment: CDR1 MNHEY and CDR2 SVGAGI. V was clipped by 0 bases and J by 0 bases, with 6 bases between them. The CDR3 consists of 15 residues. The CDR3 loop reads CASSYSTHSGNTIYF. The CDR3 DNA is TGTGCCAGCAGTTACTCGACACACTCTGGAAACACCATATATTTT.

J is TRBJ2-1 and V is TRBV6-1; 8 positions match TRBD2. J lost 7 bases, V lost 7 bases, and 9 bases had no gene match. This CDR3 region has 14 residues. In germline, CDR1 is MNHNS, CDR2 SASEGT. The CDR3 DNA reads TGTGCCAGCAAGCGTAGCGGGACGGGGAATGAGCAGTTCTTC. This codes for CASKRSGTGNEQFF.

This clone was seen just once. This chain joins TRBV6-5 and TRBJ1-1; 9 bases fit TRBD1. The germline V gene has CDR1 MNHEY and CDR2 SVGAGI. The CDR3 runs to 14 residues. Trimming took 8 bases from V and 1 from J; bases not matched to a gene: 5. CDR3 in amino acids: CASRGTGKNTEAFF. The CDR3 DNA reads TGTGCCAGCCGCGGGACAGGGAAGAACACTGAAGCTTTCTTT.

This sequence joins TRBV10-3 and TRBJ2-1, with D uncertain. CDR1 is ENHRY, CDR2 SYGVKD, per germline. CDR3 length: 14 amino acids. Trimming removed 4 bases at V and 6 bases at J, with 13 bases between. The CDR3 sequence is CAISVSEAGNEQFF. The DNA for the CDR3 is TGTGCCATCAGTGTAAGTGAGGCTGGCAATGAGCAGTTCTTC.

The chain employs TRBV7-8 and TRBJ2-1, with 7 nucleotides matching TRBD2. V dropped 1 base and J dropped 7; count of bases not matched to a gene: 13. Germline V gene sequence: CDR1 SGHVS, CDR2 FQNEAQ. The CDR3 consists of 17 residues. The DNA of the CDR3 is TGTGCCAGCAGCTTAGGGGCCGCGGGAGTAGTGGGGAATGAGCAGTTCTTC. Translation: CASSLGAAGVVGNEQFF.

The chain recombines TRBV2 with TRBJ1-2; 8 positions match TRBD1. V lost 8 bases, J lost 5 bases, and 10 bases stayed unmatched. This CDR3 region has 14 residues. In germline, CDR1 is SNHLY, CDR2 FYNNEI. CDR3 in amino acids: CASLMRTGIYGYTF. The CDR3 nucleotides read TGTGCCAGCCTGATGAGGACAGGGATTTATGGCTACACCTTC.

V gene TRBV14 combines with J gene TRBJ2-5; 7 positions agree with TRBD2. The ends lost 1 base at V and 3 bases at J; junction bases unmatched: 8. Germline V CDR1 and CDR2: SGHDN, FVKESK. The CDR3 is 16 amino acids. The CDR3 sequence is CASSQGLAGGKETQYF. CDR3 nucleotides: TGTGCCAGCAGCCAAGGACTAGCTGGGGGTAAAGAGACCCAGTACTTC.

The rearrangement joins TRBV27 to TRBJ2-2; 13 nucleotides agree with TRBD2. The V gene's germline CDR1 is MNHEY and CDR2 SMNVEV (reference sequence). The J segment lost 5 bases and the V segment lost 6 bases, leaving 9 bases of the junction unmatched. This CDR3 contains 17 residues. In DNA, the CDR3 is TGTGCCAGCAGCCTCGGGGGACTAGCGGGGAAAACCGGGGAGCTGTTTTTT. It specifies CASSLGGLAGKTGELFF.

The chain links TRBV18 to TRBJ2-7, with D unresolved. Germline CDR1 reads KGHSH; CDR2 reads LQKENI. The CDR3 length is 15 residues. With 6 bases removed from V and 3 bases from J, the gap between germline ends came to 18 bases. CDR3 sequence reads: CASSPSGPKNYEQYF. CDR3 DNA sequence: TGTGCCAGCTCTCCTAGTGGCCCTAAAAACTACGAGCAGTACTTC.

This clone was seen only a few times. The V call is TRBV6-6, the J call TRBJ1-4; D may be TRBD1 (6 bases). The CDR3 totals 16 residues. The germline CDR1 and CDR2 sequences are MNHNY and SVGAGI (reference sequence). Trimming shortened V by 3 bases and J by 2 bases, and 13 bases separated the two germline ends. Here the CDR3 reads CASSYTTGSTNEKLFF. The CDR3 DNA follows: TGTGCCAGCAGTTATACGACAGGTTCTACTAATGAAAAACTGTTTTTT.